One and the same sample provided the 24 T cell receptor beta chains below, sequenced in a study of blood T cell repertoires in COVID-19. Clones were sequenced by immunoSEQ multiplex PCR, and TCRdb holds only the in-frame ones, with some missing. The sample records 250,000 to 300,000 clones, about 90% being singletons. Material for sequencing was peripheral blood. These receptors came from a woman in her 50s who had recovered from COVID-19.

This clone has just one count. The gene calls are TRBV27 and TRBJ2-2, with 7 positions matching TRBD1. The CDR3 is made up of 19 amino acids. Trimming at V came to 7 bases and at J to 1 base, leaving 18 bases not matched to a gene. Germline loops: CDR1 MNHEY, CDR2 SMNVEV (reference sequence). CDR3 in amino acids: CASKIDTTTRTGNTGELFF. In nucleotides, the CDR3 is TGTGCCAGCAAAATCGATACTACGACGAGGACAGGGAACACCGGGGAGCTGTTTTTT.

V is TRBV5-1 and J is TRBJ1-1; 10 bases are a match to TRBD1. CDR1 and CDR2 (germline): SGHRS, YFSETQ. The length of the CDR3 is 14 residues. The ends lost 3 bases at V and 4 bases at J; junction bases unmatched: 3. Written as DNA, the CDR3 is TGCGCCAGCAGCTGGACAGGGGGAAGCACTGAAGCTTTCTTT. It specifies CASSWTGGSTEAFF.

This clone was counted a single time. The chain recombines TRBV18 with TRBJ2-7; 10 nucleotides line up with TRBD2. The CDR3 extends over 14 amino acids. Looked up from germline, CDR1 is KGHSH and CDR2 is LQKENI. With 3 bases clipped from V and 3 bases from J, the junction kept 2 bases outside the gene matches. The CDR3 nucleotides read TGTGCCAGCTCACCCCTAGCGGGAGACTACGAGCAGTACTTC. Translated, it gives CASSPLAGDYEQYF.

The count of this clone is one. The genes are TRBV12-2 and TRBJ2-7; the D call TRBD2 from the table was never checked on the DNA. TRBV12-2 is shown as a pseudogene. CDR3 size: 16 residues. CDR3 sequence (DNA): TGTGCAAGTCGCTTAGCGGTTAACAGCGGGGCTGAAGAGCAGTACTTC. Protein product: CASRLAVNSGAEEQYF.

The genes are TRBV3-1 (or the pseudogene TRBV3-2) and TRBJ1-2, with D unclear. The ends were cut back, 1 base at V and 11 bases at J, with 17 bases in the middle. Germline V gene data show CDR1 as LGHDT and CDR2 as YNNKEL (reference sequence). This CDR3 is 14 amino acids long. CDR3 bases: TGTGCCAGCAGCCAAGTTTCGGGTCGGGTATTTTACACCTTC. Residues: CASSQVSGRVFYTF.

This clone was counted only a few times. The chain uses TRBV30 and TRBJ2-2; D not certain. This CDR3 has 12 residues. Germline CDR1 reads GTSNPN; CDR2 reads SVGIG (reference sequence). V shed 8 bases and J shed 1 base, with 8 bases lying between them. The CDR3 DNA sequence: TGTGCCGGGATATGGAACACCGGGGAGCTGTTTTTT. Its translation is CAGIWNTGELFF. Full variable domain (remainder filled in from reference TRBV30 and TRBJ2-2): SQTIHQWPATLVQPVGSPLSLECTVEGTSNPNLYWYRQAAGRGLQLLFYSVGIGQISSEVPQNLSASRPQDRQFILSSKKLLLSDSGFYLCAGIWNTGELFFGEGSRLTVL.

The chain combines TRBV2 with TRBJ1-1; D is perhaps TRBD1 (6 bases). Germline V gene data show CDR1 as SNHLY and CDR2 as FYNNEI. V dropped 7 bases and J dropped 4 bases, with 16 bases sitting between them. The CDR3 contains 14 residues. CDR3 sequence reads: CASTSLGGFTEAFF. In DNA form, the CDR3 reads TGTGCCAGCACCTCCCTAGGGGGATTCACTGAAGCTTTCTTT.

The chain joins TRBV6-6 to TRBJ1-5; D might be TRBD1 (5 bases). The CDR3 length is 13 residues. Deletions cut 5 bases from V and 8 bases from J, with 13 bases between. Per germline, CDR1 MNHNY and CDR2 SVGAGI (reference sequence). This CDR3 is CASSNPGVEPQHF. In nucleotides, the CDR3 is TGTGCCAGCAGTAACCCGGGGGTAGAGCCCCAGCATTTT.

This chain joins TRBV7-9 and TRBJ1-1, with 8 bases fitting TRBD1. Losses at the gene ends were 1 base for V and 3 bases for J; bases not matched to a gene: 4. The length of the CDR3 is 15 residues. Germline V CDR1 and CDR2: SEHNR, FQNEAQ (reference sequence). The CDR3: CASSLGGQVYTEAFF. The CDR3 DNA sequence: TGTGCCAGCAGCTTAGGGGGACAGGTCTACACTGAAGCTTTCTTT.

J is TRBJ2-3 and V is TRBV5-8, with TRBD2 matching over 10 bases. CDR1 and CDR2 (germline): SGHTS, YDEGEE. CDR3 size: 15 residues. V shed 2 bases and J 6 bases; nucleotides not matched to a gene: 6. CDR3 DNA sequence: TGTGCCAGCAGCTTTCTAGCGGGGGTTCTGGATACGCAGTATTTT. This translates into CASSFLAGVLDTQYF. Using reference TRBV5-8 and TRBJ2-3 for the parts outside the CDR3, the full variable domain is EAGVTQSPTHLIKTRGQQATLRCSPISGHTSVYWYQQALGLGLQFLLWYDEGEERNRGNFPPRFSGRQFPNYSSELNVNALELEDSALYLCASSFLAGVLDTQYFGPGTRLTVL.

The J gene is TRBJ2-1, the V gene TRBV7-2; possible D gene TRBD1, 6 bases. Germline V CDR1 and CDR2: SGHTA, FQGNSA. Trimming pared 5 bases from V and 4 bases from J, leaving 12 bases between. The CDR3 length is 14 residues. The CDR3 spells CASSNIGGYNEQFF. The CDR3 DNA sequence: TGTGCCAGCAGCAATATAGGGGGTTACAATGAGCAGTTCTTC.

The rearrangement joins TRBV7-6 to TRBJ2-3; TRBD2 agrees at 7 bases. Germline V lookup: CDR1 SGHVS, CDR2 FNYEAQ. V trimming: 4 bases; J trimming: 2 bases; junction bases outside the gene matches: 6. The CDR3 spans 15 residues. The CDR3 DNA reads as TGTGCCAGCAGCTCGTTGGGGGGGTTCACAGATACGCAGTATTTT. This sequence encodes CASSSLGGFTDTQYF.

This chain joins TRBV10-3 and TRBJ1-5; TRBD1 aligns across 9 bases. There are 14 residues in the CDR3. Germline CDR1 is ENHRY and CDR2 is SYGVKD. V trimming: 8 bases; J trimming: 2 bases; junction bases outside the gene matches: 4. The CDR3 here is CAIGRTGGNQPQHF. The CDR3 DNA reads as TGTGCCATCGGTAGGACAGGGGGCAATCAGCCCCAGCATTTT.

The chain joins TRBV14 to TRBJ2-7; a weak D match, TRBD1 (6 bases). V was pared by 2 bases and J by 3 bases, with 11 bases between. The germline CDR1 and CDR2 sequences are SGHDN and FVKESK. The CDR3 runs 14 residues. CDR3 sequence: CASSQQGLNYEQYF. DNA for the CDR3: TGTGCCAGCAGCCAACAGGGGCTTAACTACGAGCAGTACTTC.

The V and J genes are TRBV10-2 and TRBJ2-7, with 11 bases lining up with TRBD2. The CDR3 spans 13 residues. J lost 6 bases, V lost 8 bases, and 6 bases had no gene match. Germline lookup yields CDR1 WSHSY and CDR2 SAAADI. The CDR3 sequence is CASGTSGRSEQYF. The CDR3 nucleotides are TGCGCCAGCGGTACTAGCGGGAGAAGCGAGCAGTACTTC.

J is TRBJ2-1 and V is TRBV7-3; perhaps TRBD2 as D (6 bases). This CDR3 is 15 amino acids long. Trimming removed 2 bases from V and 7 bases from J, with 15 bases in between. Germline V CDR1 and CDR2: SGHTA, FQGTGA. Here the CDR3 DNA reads TGTGCCAGCAGCTTATGGGGGGACCCCTGGAATGAGCAGTTCTTC. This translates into CASSLWGDPWNEQFF. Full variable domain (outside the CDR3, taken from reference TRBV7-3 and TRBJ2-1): GAGVSQTPSNKVTEKGKYVELRCDPISGHTALYWYRQSLGQGPEFLIYFQGTGAADDSGLPNDRFFAVRPEGSVSTLKIQRTERGDSAVYLCASSLWGDPWNEQFFGPGTRLTVL.

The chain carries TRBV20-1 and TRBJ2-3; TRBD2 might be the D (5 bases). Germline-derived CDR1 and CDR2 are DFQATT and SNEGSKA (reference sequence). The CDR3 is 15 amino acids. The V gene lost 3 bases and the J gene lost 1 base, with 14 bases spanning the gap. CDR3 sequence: CSASRRALGTDTQYF. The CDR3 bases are TGCAGTGCTAGTCGGCGGGCCCTTGGCACAGATACGCAGTATTTT.

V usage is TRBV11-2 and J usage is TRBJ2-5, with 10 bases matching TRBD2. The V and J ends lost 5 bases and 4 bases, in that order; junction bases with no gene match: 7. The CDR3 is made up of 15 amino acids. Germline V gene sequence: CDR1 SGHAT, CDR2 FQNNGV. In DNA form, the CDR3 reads TGTGCCAGCAGCCGATCCGCTAGCGGGGGAGAGACCCAGTACTTC. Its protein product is CASSRSASGGETQYF.

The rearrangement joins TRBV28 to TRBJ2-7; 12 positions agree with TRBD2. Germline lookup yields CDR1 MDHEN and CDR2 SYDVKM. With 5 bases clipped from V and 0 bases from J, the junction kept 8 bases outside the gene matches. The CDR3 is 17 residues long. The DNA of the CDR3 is TGTGCCAGCAGTCCCCGACTAGCGGGGGCCCTCTCCTACGAGCAGTACTTC. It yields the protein CASSPRLAGALSYEQYF.

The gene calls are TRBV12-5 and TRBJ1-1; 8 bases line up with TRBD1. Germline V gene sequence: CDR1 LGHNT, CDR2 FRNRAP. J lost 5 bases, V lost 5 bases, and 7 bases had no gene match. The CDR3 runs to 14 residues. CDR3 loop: CASGVQGAVTEAFF. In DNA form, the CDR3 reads TGTGCTAGTGGTGTCCAGGGGGCTGTTACTGAAGCTTTCTTT.

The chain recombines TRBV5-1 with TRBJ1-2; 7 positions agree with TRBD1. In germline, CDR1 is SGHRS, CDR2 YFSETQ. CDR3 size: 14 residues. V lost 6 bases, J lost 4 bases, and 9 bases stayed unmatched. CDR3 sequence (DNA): TGCGCCAGCACCCCAGGGGGGTTCCTCTATGGCTACACCTTC. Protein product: CASTPGGFLYGYTF.

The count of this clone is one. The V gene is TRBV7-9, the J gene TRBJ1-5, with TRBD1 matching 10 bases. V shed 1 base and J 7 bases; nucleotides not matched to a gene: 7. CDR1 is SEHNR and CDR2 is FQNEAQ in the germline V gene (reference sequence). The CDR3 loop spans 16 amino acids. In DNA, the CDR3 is TGTGCCAGCAGCTTAGGGGACAGGGGCGTACGACAGCCCCAGCATTTT. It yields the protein CASSLGDRGVRQPQHF.

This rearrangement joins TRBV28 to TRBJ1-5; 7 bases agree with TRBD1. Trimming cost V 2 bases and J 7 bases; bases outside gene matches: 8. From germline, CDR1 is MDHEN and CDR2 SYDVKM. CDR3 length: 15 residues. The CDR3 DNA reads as TGTGCCAGCAGTTTAAATCGAGGGGGCCGGCAGCCCCAGCATTTT. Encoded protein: CASSLNRGGRQPQHF.

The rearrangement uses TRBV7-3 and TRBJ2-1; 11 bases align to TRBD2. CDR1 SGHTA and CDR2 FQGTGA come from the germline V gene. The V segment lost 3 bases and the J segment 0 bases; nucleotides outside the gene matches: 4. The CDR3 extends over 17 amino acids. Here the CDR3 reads CASSFPSGGSSYNEQFF. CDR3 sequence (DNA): TGTGCCAGCAGCTTCCCTAGCGGGGGGAGCTCCTACAATGAGCAGTTCTTC.